This is a list of T cell receptor beta chains from one sample in a study of early stage breast cancer tumors. Sequenced by immunoSEQ multiplex PCR; TCRdb stores in-frame clones only, minus some. The table has about 28,000 clones, 50% to 75% seen once. Sequencing was carried out using breast tumor tissue. The receptors originated from a person in their fifties with breast cancer. The CDR3 runs from the conserved cysteine through the conserved F or W. Each record gives: clone size, V gene, D gene, J gene, CDR3 protein, CDR3 DNA. A D gene is named only where the DNA matches it firmly. Clone size is stated in some rows and not others, as once, few, many or a class when expanded.

clone_size: .
v_call: TRBV11-1
d_call: TRBD1
j_call: TRBJ1-1
cdr3_aa: CASSATPADREEAFF
cdr3_nt: TGTGCCAGCAGCGCAACCCCCGCAGACAGGGAAGAAGCTTTCTTT

clone_size: .
v_call: TRBV6-6
d_call: TRBD1
j_call: TRBJ2-2
cdr3_aa: CASRGTANTGELFF
cdr3_nt: TGTGCCAGCAGGGGGACAGCGAACACCGGGGAGCTGTTTTTT

clone_size: .
v_call: TRBV4-1
d_call: .
j_call: TRBJ2-3
cdr3_aa: CASSQMRVTDTQYF
cdr3_nt: TGCGCCAGCAGCCAAATGAGGGTAACAGATACGCAGTATTTT

clone_size: .
v_call: TRBV7-9
d_call: .
j_call: TRBJ2-1
cdr3_aa: CASSGGQRSYNEQFF
cdr3_nt: TGTGCCAGCAGCGGCGGGCAGCGCTCTTACAATGAGCAGTTCTTC

clone_size: once
v_call: TRBV5-4
d_call: .
j_call: TRBJ2-6
cdr3_aa: CASSQDIGSGANVLTF
cdr3_nt: TGCGCCAGCAGCCAAGATATAGGGTCTGGGGCCAACGTCCTGACTTTC

clone_size: .
v_call: TRBV5-6
d_call: TRBD2
j_call: TRBJ2-7
cdr3_aa: CASSLSRLALPYEQYF
cdr3_nt: TGTGCCAGCAGCTTGTCTCGACTAGCGCTACCGTACGAGCAGTACTTC

clone_size: .
v_call: TRBV10-3
d_call: .
j_call: TRBJ1-1
cdr3_aa: CATLSKSSENTEAFF
cdr3_nt: TGTGCCACCTTAAGTAAATCGTCGGAGAACACTGAAGCTTTCTTT

clone_size: .
v_call: TRBV27
d_call: TRBD2
j_call: TRBJ2-3
cdr3_aa: CASSIPSLAGGNGDTQYF
cdr3_nt: TGTGCCAGCAGTATACCTTCTCTAGCGGGAGGTAATGGAGATACGCAGTATTTT

clone_size: .
v_call: TRBV6-1
d_call: .
j_call: TRBJ2-7
cdr3_aa: CASSETEGVGVGFYEQYF
cdr3_nt: TGTGCCAGCAGCGAAACGGAAGGGGTTGGGGTAGGCTTCTACGAGCAGTACTTC

clone_size: .
v_call: TRBV5-1
d_call: TRBD2
j_call: TRBJ2-1
cdr3_aa: CASSVVTSGKYNEQFF
cdr3_nt: TGCGCCAGCAGCGTAGTAACTAGCGGGAAATACAATGAGCAGTTCTTC

clone_size: .
v_call: TRBV11-1
d_call: .
j_call: TRBJ2-1
cdr3_aa: CASGGGPSYNEQFF
cdr3_nt: TGTGCCAGCGGGGGAGGCCCCTCATACAATGAGCAGTTCTTC